What follows is one TCR beta chain and its context. Antigen: not known. These data come from a study of T cell responses to AZD1222 COVID-19 vaccine. Study-wide background: Second-dose schedules of about 4 or about 12 weeks were combined. Study-wide results and limits: Donor demographics were predominantly white British with a female majority; clonal diversity may be underestimated. Researchers took repertoire samples only after the peak T cell response had come.

The method was immunoSEQ multiplex PCR; TCRdb's version includes in-frame clones alone and lacks a portion of them. The table has roughly 100,000 clones, 88% seen once; the top ten hold approximately 10%. The source of this sequence is an adult in good health. The sample was peripheral blood, taken on day 0 of AZD1222 vaccination.

DNA of the CDR3: TGTGCCAGCAGCCCTACTGGGGCTAGCTACGGTGAGCAGTTCTTC. Translating gives CASSPTGASYGEQFF. The chain combines TRBV9 with TRBJ2-1; the D gene could be TRBD1 or TRBD2 (5 bases each). V dropped 4 bases and J dropped 9 bases, with 20 bases sitting between them. Germline V gene sequence: CDR1 SGDLS, CDR2 YYNGEE. This CDR3 contains 15 residues.